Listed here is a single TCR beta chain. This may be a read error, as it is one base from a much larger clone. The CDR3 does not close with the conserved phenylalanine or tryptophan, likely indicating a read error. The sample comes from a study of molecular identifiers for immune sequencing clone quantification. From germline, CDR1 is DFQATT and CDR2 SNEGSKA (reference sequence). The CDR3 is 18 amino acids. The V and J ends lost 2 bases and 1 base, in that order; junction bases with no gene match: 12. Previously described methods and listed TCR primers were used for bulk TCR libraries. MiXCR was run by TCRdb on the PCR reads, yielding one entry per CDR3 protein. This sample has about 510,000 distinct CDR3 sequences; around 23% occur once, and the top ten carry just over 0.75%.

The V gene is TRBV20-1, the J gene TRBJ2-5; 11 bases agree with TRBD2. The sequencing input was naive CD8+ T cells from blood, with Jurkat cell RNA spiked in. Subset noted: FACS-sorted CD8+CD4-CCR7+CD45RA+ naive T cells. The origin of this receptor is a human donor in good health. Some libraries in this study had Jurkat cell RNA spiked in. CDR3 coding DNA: TGCAGTGCTAGAAAGGAATTTCCTAGCGGGGGGACCCAAGAGACCCAGTACCTC. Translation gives CSARKEFPSGGTQETQYL.